Listed below are T cell receptor beta chains from one sample, sequenced in a study of blood T cell repertoires in COVID-19. Repertoires were generated with immunoSEQ multiplex PCR, while TCRdb's copy carries only in-frame clones and drops some. Of 110,000 to 150,000 clones in the sample, 70% to 85% were seen once. The sample was peripheral blood. These receptor sequences come from a man between 60 and 70 years old with active or convalescent COVID-19. Both conserved end residues are part of each CDR3. Each record gives: CDR3 protein, CDR3 DNA, V gene, D gene, J gene, clone size. D genes are given only for firm matches. For some rows the clone size is stated as once, few or many, or as a class when expanded; others skip it.

CDR3 protein: CASSPSTSGGPGEQYF
CDR3 DNA: TGTGCCAGCAGCCCATCGACTAGCGGGGGGCCAGGCGAGCAGTACTTC
V gene: TRBV2
D gene: TRBD2
J gene: TRBJ2-7
clone size: .

CDR3 protein: CASSQLKGDRERHGYTF
CDR3 DNA: TGCGCCAGCAGTCAATTGAAGGGGGACAGGGAGCGACATGGCTACACCTTC
V gene: TRBV23-1
D gene: TRBD1
J gene: TRBJ1-2
clone size: .

CDR3 protein: CASSPLSGGTFF
CDR3 DNA: TGTGCCAGCTCACCACTTTCGGGGGGGACTTTCTTT
V gene: TRBV18
D gene: .
J gene: TRBJ1-1
clone size: .

CDR3 protein: CASSDQGTSDGYTF
CDR3 DNA: TGTGCCAGCAGTGATCAGGGGACCTCGGATGGCTACACCTTC
V gene: TRBV25-1
D gene: .
J gene: TRBJ1-2
clone size: .

CDR3 protein: CASSLNGQGNTDTQYF
CDR3 DNA: TGTGCCAGCAGCCTTAACGGACAGGGGAACACAGATACGCAGTATTTT
V gene: TRBV11-3
D gene: TRBD1
J gene: TRBJ2-3
clone size: .

CDR3 protein: CASSDARGGYTF
CDR3 DNA: TGTGCCAGCAGTGACGCTAGGGGAGGCTACACCTTC
V gene: TRBV6-2/TRBV6-3
D gene: .
J gene: TRBJ1-2
clone size: .

CDR3 protein: CASSPGTSGGHSSYEQYF
CDR3 DNA: TGCGCCAGCAGCCCCGGGACTAGCGGGGGTCACAGCTCCTACGAGCAGTACTTC
V gene: TRBV4-1
D gene: TRBD2
J gene: TRBJ2-7
clone size: few

CDR3 protein: CASSVSGTLGYGYTF
CDR3 DNA: TGTGCCAGCAGCGTATCAGGGACACTCGGCTATGGCTACACCTTC
V gene: TRBV9
D gene: .
J gene: TRBJ1-2
clone size: .

CDR3 protein: CASSEDRDGYGYTF
CDR3 DNA: TGTGCCAGCAGCGAGGACAGGGACGGCTATGGCTACACCTTC
V gene: TRBV11-3
D gene: TRBD1
J gene: TRBJ1-2
clone size: .

CDR3 protein: CASSSQPAGNTEAFF
CDR3 DNA: TGTGCCAGCAGTTCGCAACCGGCGGGAAACACTGAAGCTTTCTTT
V gene: TRBV6-2/TRBV6-3
D gene: .
J gene: TRBJ1-1
clone size: .

CDR3 protein: CASTGTRVQPQHF
CDR3 DNA: TGTGCCAGCACAGGGACTCGAGTTCAGCCCCAGCATTTT
V gene: TRBV6-5
D gene: .
J gene: TRBJ1-5
clone size: .

CDR3 protein: CASKTGAGNTIYF
CDR3 DNA: TGTGCCAGCAAAACAGGGGCTGGAAACACCATATATTTT
V gene: TRBV3-1/TRBV3-2
D gene: TRBD1
J gene: TRBJ1-3
clone size: .

CDR3 protein: CSVTDMNTEAFF
CDR3 DNA: TGCAGCGTTACGGACATGAACACTGAAGCTTTCTTT
V gene: TRBV29-1
D gene: .
J gene: TRBJ1-1
clone size: .

CDR3 protein: CASSLERGLAVREQFF
CDR3 DNA: TGTGCCAGCAGCTTAGAGAGGGGGCTTGCGGTCCGTGAGCAGTTCTTC
V gene: TRBV7-2
D gene: TRBD1
J gene: TRBJ2-1
clone size: .

CDR3 protein: CASSPDTYQETQYF
CDR3 DNA: TGTGCCAGCAGCCCGGACACGTACCAAGAGACCCAGTACTTC
V gene: TRBV11-3
D gene: .
J gene: TRBJ2-5
clone size: .

CDR3 protein: CASSHALGGRTDTQYF
CDR3 DNA: TGTGCCAGCAGCCATGCCCTTGGCGGTCGCACAGATACGCAGTATTTT
V gene: TRBV3-1/TRBV3-2
D gene: .
J gene: TRBJ2-3
clone size: .

CDR3 protein: CASSPDRAQETQYF
CDR3 DNA: TGTGCCAGCAGTCCCGACAGGGCCCAAGAGACCCAGTACTTC
V gene: TRBV28
D gene: TRBD1
J gene: TRBJ2-5
clone size: .

CDR3 protein: CASSLGSGSNNEQFF
CDR3 DNA: TGTGCCAGCAGCTTGGGTAGCGGGTCCAACAATGAGCAGTTCTTC
V gene: TRBV7-2
D gene: TRBD2
J gene: TRBJ2-1
clone size: .

CDR3 protein: CASSYSNRANEKLFF
CDR3 DNA: TGTGCCAGCAGTTACTCGAACAGGGCAAATGAAAAACTGTTTTTT
V gene: TRBV6-5
D gene: .
J gene: TRBJ1-4
clone size: .

CDR3 protein: CASSLRSLNEQFF
CDR3 DNA: TGTGCCAGCAGTTTACGGAGTTTGAATGAGCAGTTCTTC
V gene: TRBV12-3/TRBV12-4
D gene: .
J gene: TRBJ2-1
clone size: .

CDR3 protein: CAISGDFSGSDEQFF
CDR3 DNA: TGTGCCATCAGTGGGGACTTTAGCGGGAGTGATGAGCAGTTCTTC
V gene: TRBV10-3
D gene: TRBD2
J gene: TRBJ2-1
clone size: .

CDR3 protein: CAWSPRATNEKLFF
CDR3 DNA: TGTGCCTGGAGTCCGCGGGCAACTAATGAAAAACTGTTTTTT
V gene: TRBV30
D gene: .
J gene: TRBJ1-4
clone size: .

CDR3 protein: CASRDRPNTEAFF
CDR3 DNA: TGTGCCAGTAGGGACAGACCGAACACTGAAGCTTTCTTT
V gene: TRBV19
D gene: .
J gene: TRBJ1-1
clone size: .

CDR3 protein: CASSPGQGGTEAFF
CDR3 DNA: TGTGCCAGCTCACCAGGACAGGGAGGTACTGAAGCTTTCTTT
V gene: TRBV18
D gene: TRBD1
J gene: TRBJ1-1
clone size: .

CDR3 protein: CASSDRDPNTEAFF
CDR3 DNA: TGTGCCAGCAGCGACAGGGACCCGAACACTGAAGCTTTCTTT
V gene: TRBV6-5
D gene: TRBD1
J gene: TRBJ1-1
clone size: .

CDR3 protein: CASSLVDGRRTGELFF
CDR3 DNA: TGCGCCAGCAGCTTGGTAGACGGGAGGCGAACCGGGGAGCTGTTTTTT
V gene: TRBV5-1
D gene: TRBD2
J gene: TRBJ2-2
clone size: few

CDR3 protein: CASSPTGQIGGGELFF
CDR3 DNA: TGTGCCAGCAGTCCCACCGGACAAATAGGGGGCGGGGAGCTGTTTTTT
V gene: TRBV7-2
D gene: .
J gene: TRBJ2-2
clone size: .

CDR3 protein: CASSRDDYGYTF
CDR3 DNA: TGTGCCAGCAGCCGAGATGACTATGGCTACACCTTC
V gene: TRBV5-6
D gene: .
J gene: TRBJ1-2
clone size: .